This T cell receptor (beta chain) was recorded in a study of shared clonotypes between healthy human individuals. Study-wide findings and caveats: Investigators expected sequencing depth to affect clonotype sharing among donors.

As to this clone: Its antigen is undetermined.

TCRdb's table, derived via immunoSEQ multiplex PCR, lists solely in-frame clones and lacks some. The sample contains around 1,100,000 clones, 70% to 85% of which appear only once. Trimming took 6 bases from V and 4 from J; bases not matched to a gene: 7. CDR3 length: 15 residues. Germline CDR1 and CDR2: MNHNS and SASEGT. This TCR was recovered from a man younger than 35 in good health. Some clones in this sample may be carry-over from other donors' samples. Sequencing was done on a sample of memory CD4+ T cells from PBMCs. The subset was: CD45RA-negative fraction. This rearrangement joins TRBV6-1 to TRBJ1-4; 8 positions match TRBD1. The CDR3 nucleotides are TGTGCCAGCAGAACCCGCAGGGGGCTTAATGAAAAACTGTTTTTT. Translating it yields CASRTRRGLNEKLFF.